This entry lists 12 T cell receptor beta chains sequenced from one sample in a study of Tregs in tolerant kidney transplant recipients. Clones were read by immunoSEQ multiplex PCR, and TCRdb kept only the in-frame ones, dropping some. The sample's table shows 48,000 or so clones. The input for sequencing was CD4+ T cells from blood, taken before the transplant. Receptors were obtained from a human donor who received a combined kidney and bone marrow transplant.

Worth noting for this clone: The read gets to within 3 residues of the CDR3 end, and the germline J gene fills in the rest. Other DNA sequences in the same sample also yield this CDR3. The V gene is TRBV18, the J gene TRBJ1-6; 8 bases agree with TRBD1. With 3 bases clipped from V and 10 bases from J, the junction kept 5 bases outside the gene matches. The CDR3 spans 14 residues. Germline values: CDR1 KGHSH, CDR2 LQKENI. The part of the CDR3 DNA that was read is TGTGCCAGCTCACCGCAGGGGGCGGACTCACCC. Encoded protein: CASSPQGADSP. The full CDR3 is CASSPQGADSPLHF.

Details on this clone: The read ends 3 residues shy of where the CDR3 ends; the end is completed using the germline J gene. The V and J genes are TRBV7-2 and TRBJ1-3, with TRBD1 as a possible D gene (6 bases). Trimming stripped 1 base from V and 0 bases from J, with 7 bases between. Germline values: CDR1 SGHTA, CDR2 FQGNSA. The CDR3 contains 15 residues. The CDR3 bases that were read are TGTGCCAGCAGCTTAGGGACAGCCTCTGGAAACACC. This codes for CASSLGTASGNT. The full CDR3 reads CASSLGTASGNTIYF.

Note on this clone: The read comes to an end 3 residues before the CDR3 does, leaving the germline J gene to fill in the end. This chain joins TRBV18 and TRBJ2-5, with 10 bases matching TRBD1. Germline V gene sequence: CDR1 KGHSH, CDR2 LQKENI. Trimming cost V 5 bases and J 4 bases; bases outside gene matches: 10. CDR3 length: 16 residues. The CDR3 loop is CASSSSGQGVGETQYF. CDR3 DNA, as far as it was read: TGTGCCAGCTCATCTTCCGGACAGGGGGTTGGAGAGACC.

The CDR3 loop is CASSPGQGAGNEQFF. CDR3 DNA (partial): TGTGCCAGCAGCCCAGGACAGGGGGCGGGCAATGAG. The chain employs TRBV7-9 and TRBJ2-1; 11 nucleotides agree with TRBD1. The read is 3 residues too short to cover the CDR3 end, so that end is filled in from the germline J gene. V was clipped by 5 bases and J by 6 bases; unmatched bases: 6. The CDR3 consists of 15 residues. Looked up from germline, CDR1 is SEHNR and CDR2 is FQNEAQ (reference sequence). The full variable domain, in which reference TRBV7-9 and TRBJ2-1 provide the parts outside the CDR3, is DTGVSQNPRHKITKRGQNVTFRCDPISEHNRLYWYRQTLGQGPEFLTYFQNEAQLEKSRLLSDRFSAERPKGSFSTLEIQRTEQGDSAMYLCASSPGQGAGNEQFFGPGTRLTVL.

Of note for this clone: The sequence runs out 3 residues before the end of the CDR3; the remainder is reconstructed from the germline J gene. The chain uses TRBV7-2 and TRBJ2-7; 10 nucleotides agree with TRBD1. The CDR3 has 15 amino acids. Trimming removed 5 bases from V and 0 bases from J; junction bases left unmatched: 4. Germline CDR1 reads SGHTA; CDR2 reads FQGNSA. The CDR3 region is CASSRQGASSYEQYF. The covered CDR3 bases are TGTGCCAGCAGCCGACAGGGGGCTTCCTCCTACGAG.

The sequenced part of the CDR3 DNA is TGCGCCAGCAGCTTCGGCAGGCCCTCTGGAAACACC. Translating it yields CASSFGRPSGNT. The whole CDR3 reads CASSFGRPSGNTIYF. The chain joins TRBV5-1 to TRBJ1-3; D ambiguous. The observed sequence ends 3 residues before the CDR3 terminus, with the missing tail filled in from the germline J gene. The CDR3 contains 15 residues. Germline CDR1 SGHRS, CDR2 YFSETQ. Trimming cost V 2 bases and J 0 bases, with 9 bases left between them.

Points on this clone: The read finishes 3 residues shy of the CDR3 end, and the germline J gene is used to complete it. This sequence joins TRBV2 and TRBJ2-2; 8 bases map to TRBD1. V shed 5 bases and J 0 bases; nucleotides not matched to a gene: 11. CDR1 and CDR2 (germline): SNHLY, FYNNEI. This CDR3 comprises 18 residues. CDR3 DNA (partial): TGTGCCAGCAGTCTGACCTGGACAGGGCTTGCGAACACCGGGGAG. Protein: CASSLTWTGLANTGE. The CDR3 in its entirety is CASSLTWTGLANTGELFF.

A word on this clone: Coverage ceases 3 residues before the CDR3 finishes, and the germline J gene fills in the end. The J gene is TRBJ1-1, the V gene TRBV2, with D perhaps TRBD1 (5 bases). The V end was cut by 2 bases, the J end by 1 base, with 8 bases between. Germline CDR1 and CDR2: SNHLY and FYNNEI. The CDR3 is made up of 14 amino acids. CDR3 DNA, as far as it was read: TGTGCCAGCAGTGAACGACAGACGAACACTGAA. Protein sequence: CASSERQTNTE. The whole CDR3 sequence is CASSERQTNTEAFF.

Note on this clone: Read sequence stops 3 residues before the CDR3 end, and the germline J gene provides the missing end. The rearrangement joins TRBV5-8 to TRBJ1-5; 9 bases are shared with TRBD1. The CDR3 has 14 residues. Germline lookup yields CDR1 SGHTS and CDR2 YDEGEE. V lost 5 bases and J lost 2; bases outside the gene matches: 2. The CDR3 bases that were read are TGTGCCAGCAGGGACAGGGGCGGCAATCAGCCC. Protein product: CASRDRGGNQP. The CDR3 in its entirety is CASRDRGGNQPQHF.

A remark on this clone: The read halts 3 residues ahead of the CDR3 end, with the missing end drawn from the germline J gene. The genes are TRBV11-3 and TRBJ2-7, with TRBD2 as a possible D gene (7 bases). This CDR3 comprises 13 residues. The germline V gene has CDR1 SGHNT and CDR2 YENEEA. V was clipped by 1 base and J by 6 bases, with 10 bases between them. Partial CDR3 DNA: TGTGCCAGCAGCTTAGGCGGGGGCGGCGAG. Translating gives CASSLGGGGE. From start to end, the CDR3 is CASSLGGGGEQYF.

A word on this clone: The CDR3 is cut off 3 residues early in the read; its end comes from the germline J gene. This sequence joins TRBV5-4 and TRBJ2-5, with TRBD1 matching 7 bases. CDR1 SGHNT and CDR2 YYREEE come from the germline V gene (reference sequence). The V and J ends lost 4 bases and 5 bases, in that order; junction bases with no gene match: 11. The CDR3 runs 15 residues. The CDR3 DNA, read in part, is TGTGCCAGCAGCCGACAGGGTCGGGCGTTTGAGACC. Its protein product is CASSRQGRAFET. The full CDR3 protein reads CASSRQGRAFETQYF.

A remark on this clone: The CDR3 extends 3 residues past the end of the read, so its final part is completed from the germline J gene. This chain connects TRBV5-1 to TRBJ2-1, with 9 bases identical to TRBD2. J lost 0 bases, V lost 5 bases, and 6 bases had no gene match. Germline V gene sequence: CDR1 SGHRS, CDR2 YFSETQ. CDR3 length: 16 residues. The CDR3 bases that were read are TGCGCCAGCAGTGACGGGACTAGCCTCTCCTACAATGAG. It encodes CASSDGTSLSYNE. The full CDR3 protein is CASSDGTSLSYNEQFF.